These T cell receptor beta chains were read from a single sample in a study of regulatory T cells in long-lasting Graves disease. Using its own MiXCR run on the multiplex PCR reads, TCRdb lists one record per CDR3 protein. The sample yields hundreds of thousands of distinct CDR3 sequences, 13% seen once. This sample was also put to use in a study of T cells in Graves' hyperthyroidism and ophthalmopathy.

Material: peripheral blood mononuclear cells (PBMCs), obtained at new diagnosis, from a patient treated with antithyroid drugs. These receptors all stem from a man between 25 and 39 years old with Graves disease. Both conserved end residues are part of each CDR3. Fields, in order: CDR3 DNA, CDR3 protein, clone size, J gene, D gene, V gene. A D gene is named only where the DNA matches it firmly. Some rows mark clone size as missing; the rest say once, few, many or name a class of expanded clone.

DNA: TGTGCCAGGACTAGCGGGAGGGCCGATTCGATCGATACGCAGTATTTT
CDR3: CARTSGRADSIDTQYF
size: NA
J: TRBJ2-3
D: TRBD2
V: TRBV2

DNA: TGTGCCAGCTCACCGGCGAAAGAGACCCAGTACTTC
CDR3: CASSPAKETQYF
size: few
J: TRBJ2-5
D: NA
V: TRBV18

DNA: TGCAGCGTTAAAGTCCTGAACACCGGGGAGCTGTTTTTT
CDR3: CSVKVLNTGELFF
size: many
J: TRBJ2-2
D: NA
V: TRBV29-1

DNA: TGTGCCAGCAGTGTGACAGGACCTAACACCGGGGAGCTGTTTTTT
CDR3: CASSVTGPNTGELFF
size: many
J: TRBJ2-2
D: NA
V: TRBV25-1

DNA: TGTGCCATCAACGGCCAGGGGCGCCGGGAGCTGTTTTTT
CDR3: CAINGQGRRELFF
size: NA
J: TRBJ2-2
D: NA
V: TRBV10-3

DNA: TGCAGCGTTGAATCACCCGATAGCGGGAGTGATACGCAGTATTTT
CDR3: CSVESPDSGSDTQYF
size: few
J: TRBJ2-3
D: TRBD2
V: TRBV29-1

DNA: TGCAGCGTGGGGGGTGCAACTAATGAAAAACTGTTTTTT
CDR3: CSVGGATNEKLFF
size: many
J: TRBJ1-4
D: NA
V: TRBV29-1

DNA: TGTGCCAGGGACAGGGGTTCCACTATGGACTATGGCTACACCTTC
CDR3: CARDRGSTMDYGYTF
size: NA
J: TRBJ1-2
D: TRBD1
V: TRBV2

DNA: TGTGCCAGTAGTAGGCTGGGTCTAGCGGGAGGGCCTGAGGAGACCCAGTACTTC
CDR3: CASSRLGLAGGPEETQYF
size: many
J: TRBJ2-5
D: TRBD2
V: TRBV19

DNA: TGTGCCAGCTCACCAACAGGCCAGAACCATGGCTACACCTTC
CDR3: CASSPTGQNHGYTF
size: NA
J: TRBJ1-2
D: NA
V: TRBV18

DNA: TGTACCAGCAGCTCCAGGCAGGGGGCAATGGCTTTCTTT
CDR3: CTSSSRQGAMAFF
size: NA
J: TRBJ1-1
D: TRBD1
V: TRBV7-3

DNA: TGCAGTGCCACTGGGGCAGCGCCGTGGGGGGAGCAGTACTTC
CDR3: CSATGAAPWGEQYF
size: many
J: TRBJ2-7
D: NA
V: TRBV20-1

DNA: TGCAGCGCTGAGAGACAGTTCACGGGGGGCGGGGAGCTGTTTTTT
CDR3: CSAERQFTGGGELFF
size: many
J: TRBJ2-2
D: TRBD2
V: TRBV29-1

DNA: TGTGCCAGCAGTCCCTATGATAACCTCTACACCGGGGAGCTGTTTTTT
CDR3: CASSPYDNLYTGELFF
size: NA
J: TRBJ2-2
D: NA
V: TRBV27

DNA: TGCAGTCTAATAGCGGGATATACAGATACGCAGTATTTT
CDR3: CSLIAGYTDTQYF
size: many
J: TRBJ2-3
D: TRBD2
V: TRBV20-1

DNA: TGCAGCGTTGAAGATTACCCTGAAGCTTTCTTT
CDR3: CSVEDYPEAFF
size: many
J: TRBJ1-1
D: NA
V: TRBV29-1

DNA: TGTGCCAGCAGCTCGACTAGCTACGAGCAGTACTTC
CDR3: CASSSTSYEQYF
size: many
J: TRBJ2-7
D: NA
V: TRBV7-9

DNA: TGTGCCAGCTCACCCGATTTGAGGTCCAACTATGGCTACACCTTC
CDR3: CASSPDLRSNYGYTF
size: NA
J: TRBJ1-2
D: NA
V: TRBV18

DNA: TGTGCCAGCAGCCAAGGGGGGACGAACACTGAAGCTTTCTTT
CDR3: CASSQGGTNTEAFF
size: many
J: TRBJ1-1
D: NA
V: TRBV3-1

DNA: TGTGCCAGCAGTTTAACCGGGACGTATGGCTACACCTTC
CDR3: CASSLTGTYGYTF
size: many
J: TRBJ1-2
D: NA
V: TRBV27

DNA: TGTGCCAGCAGTACTACAGGCTTGAACACTGAAGCTTTCTTT
CDR3: CASSTTGLNTEAFF
size: many
J: TRBJ1-1
D: NA
V: TRBV2

DNA: TGTGCCAGCAGCTTGTACTCGGGAGACGAGCAGTACTTC
CDR3: CASSLYSGDEQYF
size: NA
J: TRBJ2-7
D: NA
V: TRBV5-4

DNA: TGTGCCAGCAGCTTAATTTCCCCTAGCGGGAGGATCACAGATACGCAGTATTTT
CDR3: CASSLISPSGRITDTQYF
size: many
J: TRBJ2-3
D: TRBD2
V: TRBV11-2

DNA: TGCAGTGCTGAAGGGGGAAATTACGAGCAGTACTTC
CDR3: CSAEGGNYEQYF
size: many
J: TRBJ2-7
D: NA
V: TRBV20-1

DNA: TGTGCCAGCAGCCAAGATACAACTAGCGGGAGGAAGAATGAGCAGTTCTTC
CDR3: CASSQDTTSGRKNEQFF
size: few
J: TRBJ2-1
D: TRBD2
V: TRBV14

DNA: TGCAGTGCTAGAGGGCTCTCCCGCCCCCACTACGAGCAGTACTTC
CDR3: CSARGLSRPHYEQYF
size: few
J: TRBJ2-7
D: NA
V: TRBV20-1

DNA: TGCAGTGCTGATTCCCGCCCAGAGACCCAGTACTTC
CDR3: CSADSRPETQYF
size: many
J: TRBJ2-5
D: NA
V: TRBV20-1

DNA: TGTGCCACCAGCAGAGGCAGGGGGCGAACCGGGGAGCTGTTTTTT
CDR3: CATSRGRGRTGELFF
size: few
J: TRBJ2-2
D: TRBD1
V: TRBV15

DNA: TGCAGTGCTAGAGATCCTAACATTGCGTATACGCAGTATTTT
CDR3: CSARDPNIAYTQYF
size: few
J: TRBJ2-3
D: NA
V: TRBV20-1

DNA: TGTGCCAGCAGCCCCCAGGAGTCAGCGGGAGGGAGCTCCTACGAGCAGTACTTC
CDR3: CASSPQESAGGSSYEQYF
size: many
J: TRBJ2-7
D: TRBD2
V: TRBV7-6

DNA: TGTGCCAGTGGGCGGGATGAAGGTAAAGAGACCCAGTACTTC
CDR3: CASGRDEGKETQYF
size: few
J: TRBJ2-5
D: NA
V: TRBV28

DNA: TGTGCCTGGAGGGCAATAGCGGGAGGAGATACGCAGTATTTT
CDR3: CAWRAIAGGDTQYF
size: many
J: TRBJ2-3
D: TRBD2
V: TRBV30

DNA: TGCGCCAGCAGCGCTACTTCTAGCGTTGGAAACATTCAGTACTTC
CDR3: CASSATSSVGNIQYF
size: few
J: TRBJ2-4
D: NA
V: TRBV5-1

DNA: TGTGCCAGCAGCCTTAATAGCGGGAGTACCGAGCAGTACTTC
CDR3: CASSLNSGSTEQYF
size: few
J: TRBJ2-7
D: TRBD2
V: TRBV3-1

DNA: TGCGCCAGCAGCTGGGACAGGACGCGCGACACCGGGGAGCTGTTTTTT
CDR3: CASSWDRTRDTGELFF
size: many
J: TRBJ2-2
D: TRBD1
V: TRBV5-1

DNA: TGTGCCAGCAGCTTTAAGAGCGGGCAAGAGACCCAGTACTTC
CDR3: CASSFKSGQETQYF
size: many
J: TRBJ2-5
D: NA
V: TRBV7-3

DNA: TGTGCCAGCAGTTTTAATGCCAAATATAGCAATCAGCCCCAGCATTTT
CDR3: CASSFNAKYSNQPQHF
size: many
J: TRBJ1-5
D: NA
V: TRBV28